The 10 T cell receptor beta chains presented below share a single source sample, sequenced in a study of blood T cell repertoires in COVID-19. Assay used: immunoSEQ multiplex PCR; TCRdb lists only in-frame clones, some missing. The table shows under 80,000 clones, with roughly 80% occurring only once. Sample: peripheral blood. These receptors came from a human donor in a cohort sampled during active COVID-19.

V is TRBV7-2 and J is TRBJ1-2, with 10 bases that match TRBD1. The J segment lost 8 bases and the V segment lost 3 bases, leaving 3 bases of the junction unmatched. The germline gives CDR1 SGHTA, CDR2 FQGNSA. The CDR3 covers 13 residues. The CDR3 coding sequence is TGTGCCAGCAGCTTGACAGGGGGCGGCGGCTACACCTTC. As protein: CASSLTGGGGYTF.

The chain carries TRBV4-3 and TRBJ2-2, with 8 bases lining up with TRBD1. The CDR3 has 16 amino acids. Germline V gives CDR1 LGHNA, CDR2 YSLEER. V shed 4 bases, J shed 4 bases, and the junction held 8 bases outside the gene matches. The CDR3 nucleotides are TGCGCCAGCAGCCCCGACCCAGGGGGCCTCACCGGGGAGCTGTTTTTT. Translated: CASSPDPGGLTGELFF.

This sequence joins TRBV19 and TRBJ2-1; 8 nucleotides agree with TRBD2. With 7 bases clipped from V and 4 bases from J, the junction kept 6 bases outside the gene matches. The CDR3 loop spans 14 amino acids. Germline V CDR1 and CDR2: LNHDA, SQIVND (reference sequence). The CDR3 nucleotides read TGTGCCAGTAACCAGCGGGGGCCTTACAATGAGCAGTTCTTC. This translates into CASNQRGPYNEQFF. The complete variable domain, with remaining parts taken from reference TRBV19 and TRBJ2-1, reads DGGITQSPKYLFRKEGQNVTLSCEQNLNHDAMYWYRQDPGQGLRLIYYSQIVNDFQKGDIAEGYSVSREKKESFPLTVTSAQKNPTAFYLCASNQRGPYNEQFFGPGTRLTVL.

This sequence joins TRBV3-1 (or the pseudogene TRBV3-2) and TRBJ1-2; D is perhaps TRBD1 (6 bases). This CDR3 is built from 14 residues. V lost 7 bases, J lost 4 bases, and 16 bases lay in between. The germline CDR1 and CDR2 sequences are LGHDT and YNNKEL (reference sequence). The CDR3 sequence is CASTRDTRTYGYTF. The CDR3 DNA reads TGTGCCAGCACCCGGGACACGCGGACCTATGGCTACACCTTC.

The chain carries TRBV7-2 and TRBJ2-2; 9 bases match TRBD1. There are 15 residues in the CDR3. V shed 5 bases, J shed 1 base, and the junction held 2 bases outside the gene matches. The germline V gene has CDR1 SGHTA and CDR2 FQGNSA. The CDR3 spells CASSLGQGNTGELFF. CDR3 coding DNA: TGTGCCAGCAGCCTGGGACAGGGGAACACCGGGGAGCTGTTTTTT.

The rearrangement joins TRBV7-9 to TRBJ2-2; 8 positions match TRBD1. There are 15 residues in the CDR3. The V and J ends lost 4 bases and 3 bases, in that order; junction bases with no gene match: 4. Germline CDR1 is SEHNR and CDR2 is FQNEAQ (reference sequence). The CDR3 is CASSSQGGDTGELFF. In DNA, the CDR3 is TGTGCCAGCAGCTCACAGGGGGGCGACACCGGGGAGCTGTTTTTT.

The V and J genes are TRBV7-2 and TRBJ2-5; D is unclear. Germline V lookup: CDR1 SGHTA, CDR2 FQGNSA. V lost 3 bases and J lost 1, with 9 bases in between. The CDR3 loop spans 14 amino acids. CDR3 in amino acids: CASSFFAAQETQYF. The CDR3 DNA is TGTGCCAGCAGCTTCTTTGCGGCCCAAGAGACCCAGTACTTC.

The chain links TRBV19 to TRBJ2-7; tentative D call: TRBD1 (6 bases). The V gene lost 5 bases and the J gene lost 1 base, with 9 bases spanning the gap. The germline V gene encodes CDR1 LNHDA and CDR2 SQIVND (reference sequence). This CDR3 comprises 13 residues. In nucleotides, the CDR3 is TGTGCCAGTAGTTCCGGGACATCCTACGAGCAGTACTTC. It specifies CASSSGTSYEQYF.

The chain is built from TRBV6-1 and TRBJ1-1; D is possibly TRBD1 (5 bases). Per germline, CDR1 MNHNS and CDR2 SASEGT. The CDR3 is 14 amino acids. V was pared by 2 bases and J by 8 bases, with 15 bases between. Written as DNA, the CDR3 is TGTGCCAGCAGTGAACCTCCAGGGCGGAGAGAAGCTTTCTTT. Translation gives CASSEPPGRREAFF.

The chain joins TRBV5-5 to TRBJ1-4; D is unresolved. Deletions cut 4 bases from V and 7 bases from J, with 14 bases between. Germline V gene sequence: CDR1 SGHKS, CDR2 YYEKEE (reference sequence). CDR3 size: 14 residues. CDR3 DNA sequence: TGTGCCAGCAGCCTTAGTTACTCGGGTGAAAAACTGTTTTTT. It is translated as CASSLSYSGEKLFF.